These 29 T cell receptor beta chains share one sample of origin, sequenced in a study of T cells in localized non-small cell lung cancer. Profiled with immunoSEQ multiplex PCR; TCRdb holds only in-frame clones, not every one. The sample has 25,000 to 30,000 clones, around nine tenths seen once. The sequenced sample was peripheral blood, obtained before any cancer treatment. Receptor source: a woman aged 18 to 50 with stage I lung adenocarcinoma.

This clone was found once. The gene calls are TRBV5-1 and TRBJ2-3, with 7 bases matching TRBD2. The CDR3 length is 13 residues. The J segment lost 2 bases and the V segment lost 7 bases, leaving 4 bases of the junction unmatched. Germline assignment: CDR1 SGHRS and CDR2 YFSETQ. CDR3 protein: CASGREVTDTQYF. The CDR3 DNA follows: TGCGCCAGCGGCCGGGAGGTCACAGATACGCAGTATTTT.

This chain joins TRBV19 and TRBJ2-7; a possible D gene is TRBD2 (7 bases). V dropped 2 bases and J dropped 2 bases, with 16 bases sitting between them. The CDR3 is 16 residues long. Germline V gene data show CDR1 as LNHDA and CDR2 as SQIVND (reference sequence). CDR3 sequence: CASSISGGDWAYEQYF. In DNA, the CDR3 is TGTGCCAGTAGTATATCGGGGGGCGATTGGGCCTACGAGCAGTACTTC.

The V gene is TRBV10-3, the J gene TRBJ1-2; D is ambiguous. The ends were cut back, 0 bases at V and 8 bases at J, with 10 bases in the middle. Germline V gene data show CDR1 as ENHRY and CDR2 as SYGVKD. The CDR3 length is 13 residues. The DNA of the CDR3 is TGTGCCATCAGTGAGTCGGCCGGGAACGGCTACACCTTC. Protein sequence: CAISESAGNGYTF.

V usage is TRBV25-1 and J usage is TRBJ2-2, with a weak D call TRBD1 (6 bases). Trimming stripped 6 bases from V and 6 bases from J, with 14 bases between. CDR1 and CDR2 from the germline V gene are MGHDK and SYGVNS. This CDR3 is built from 14 residues. CDR3 DNA sequence: TGTGCCAGCAGAGGGGGTTTGGAGGCCGGGGAGCTGTTTTTT. Its translation is CASRGGLEAGELFF.

The rearrangement joins TRBV5-4 to TRBJ1-1; no reliable D call. CDR1 and CDR2 from the germline V gene are SGHNT and YYREEE (reference sequence). The CDR3 extends over 15 amino acids. Trimming shortened V by 4 bases and J by 0 bases, and 13 bases separated the two germline ends. The CDR3, as DNA: TGTGCCAGCAGCGCCCAGACTCAAATGAACACTGAAGCTTTCTTT. Protein product: CASSAQTQMNTEAFF.

The rearrangement joins TRBV5-1 to TRBJ2-7; tentative D call: TRBD1 (6 bases). The germline gives CDR1 SGHRS, CDR2 YFSETQ. V shed 6 bases and J shed 2 bases, with 15 bases lying between them. CDR3 length: 14 amino acids. CDR3 residues: CASTTGQGTYEQYF. The CDR3 region has the DNA TGCGCCAGCACGACGGGGCAGGGGACCTACGAGCAGTACTTC.

The chain combines TRBV7-9 with TRBJ2-5; the D is unclear. CDR1 is SEHNR and CDR2 is FQNEAQ in the germline V gene (reference sequence). This CDR3 has 13 amino acids. The ends were cut back, 10 bases at V and 4 bases at J, with 16 bases in the middle. The CDR3 region has the DNA TGTGCCACGCGTCCGCCGGCAGGAGAGACCCAGTACTTC. It translates to CATRPPAGETQYF.

This clone showed up just once. The CDR3 loop is CASGKDLNQPQHF. Written as DNA, the CDR3 is TGTGCCAGTGGCAAGGACCTCAATCAGCCCCAGCATTTT. V gene TRBV9 combines with J gene TRBJ1-5; D is unresolved. Germline V gene data show CDR1 as SGDLS and CDR2 as YYNGEE. Trimming stripped 8 bases from V and 3 bases from J, with 12 bases between. CDR3 length equals 13 residues.

This chain links TRBV19 with TRBJ2-5, with 8 bases fitting TRBD2. CDR3 size: 16 residues. J gave up 5 bases and V 3 bases, and 11 bases lay outside the gene matches. Germline values: CDR1 LNHDA, CDR2 SQIVND (reference sequence). This chain's CDR3 is CASSIFSTSAEETQYF. DNA of the CDR3: TGTGCCAGTAGTATCTTCTCGACTAGCGCCGAGGAGACCCAGTACTTC.

The chain recombines TRBV18 with TRBJ2-7; D is unresolved. The CDR3 consists of 17 residues. Germline assignment: CDR1 KGHSH and CDR2 LQKENI. V lost 5 bases, J lost 1 base, and 21 bases lay in between. CDR3: CASSGIGFLTDSYEQYF. The CDR3 DNA sequence: TGTGCCAGCTCAGGAATAGGGTTCCTGACCGATTCCTACGAGCAGTACTTC.

This chain connects TRBV6-5 to TRBJ2-5; D is uncertain. The J call may be mistaken, given a closer DNA end match to TRBJ2-7. The germline V gene encodes CDR1 MNHEY and CDR2 SVGAGI. This CDR3 has 15 residues. For the CDR3, the DNA is TGTGCCAGCAGTTACTCGAGGAGCTTTTCCTACGAGCAGTACTTC. It translates to CASSYSRSFSYEQYF.

This chain joins TRBV7-8 and TRBJ1-5; 9 bases are shared with TRBD1. The germline gives CDR1 SGHVS, CDR2 FQNEAQ. The CDR3 is 16 amino acids. The ends lost 5 bases at V and 6 bases at J; junction bases unmatched: 11. The chain's CDR3 is CASSVQGAGVGQPQHF. CDR3 coding DNA: TGTGCCAGCAGCGTACAGGGGGCCGGGGTCGGTCAGCCCCAGCATTTT.

Concerning this clone itself: Sequence at one end of the junction differs from germline and may be a read error. The CDR3 DNA follows: TGTGCCAGCAGTGAAGGGCGGGCCACCGGCTTC. Translation: CASSEGRATGF. This chain connects TRBV6-1 to TRBJ2-7; tentative D call: TRBD2 (5 bases). CDR1 is MNHNS and CDR2 is SASEGT in the germline V gene. The CDR3 sequence is 11 residues long.

This clone was observed a few times. The chain has TRBV10-1 and TRBJ1-2; TRBD1 matches 7 bases. The ends lost 2 bases at V and 8 bases at J; junction bases unmatched: 5. Germline V CDR1 and CDR2: WNHNN, SYGVQD (reference sequence). The length of the CDR3 is 13 residues. The CDR3 protein is CASSETGEFGYTF. In DNA form, the CDR3 reads TGCGCCAGCAGTGAGACAGGGGAGTTCGGCTACACCTTC.

This clone occurred once. This chain connects TRBV4-1 to TRBJ1-1; no clear D gene. The CDR3 is made up of 17 amino acids. Germline-derived CDR1 and CDR2 are MGHRA and YSYEKL. Trimming removed 4 bases from V and 0 bases from J, with 18 bases in between. CDR3 residues: CASSPRTLGVMNTEAFF. CDR3 coding DNA: TGCGCCAGCAGCCCTAGGACCTTAGGCGTTATGAACACTGAAGCTTTCTTT.

This chain links TRBV29-1 with TRBJ2-7; 7 nucleotides line up with TRBD1. The J segment lost 2 bases and the V segment lost 3 bases, leaving 4 bases of the junction unmatched. The CDR3 spans 13 residues. Germline loops: CDR1 SQVTM, CDR2 ANQGSEA. Here the CDR3 DNA reads TGCAGCGTTGAGGGGGACAGCCCCTACGAGCAGTACTTC. Translated: CSVEGDSPYEQYF.

A single count supports this clone. The rearrangement uses TRBV7-9 and TRBJ2-5; D ambiguous. Germline CDR1 reads SEHNR; CDR2 reads FQNEAQ (reference sequence). CDR3 size: 12 residues. Trimming removed 5 bases at V and 1 base at J, with 5 bases between. In DNA, the CDR3 is TGTGCCAGCAGCCGGGCCCAAGAGACCCAGTACTTC. Protein product: CASSRAQETQYF.

A note on this clone: The sample carries other DNA sequences with the same CDR3. This chain uses TRBV25-1 with TRBJ2-2, with D maybe TRBD2 (7 bases). CDR1 and CDR2 from the germline V gene are MGHDK and SYGVNS. The CDR3 covers 18 residues. Trimming left V 1 base short and J 4 bases short, with 19 bases between. The CDR3 here is CASSESTGGPLGTGELFF. CDR3 DNA sequence: TGTGCCAGCAGTGAATCAACGGGGGGCCCGTTGGGCACCGGGGAGCTGTTTTTT.

The sample holds a few counts of this clone. The chain uses TRBV7-9 and TRBJ1-2; 9 nucleotides line up with TRBD1. The CDR3 has 13 residues. V lost 5 bases to trimming and J lost 4 bases; unmatched junction nucleotides: 2. CDR1 and CDR2 from the germline V gene are SEHNR and FQNEAQ (reference sequence). CDR3 amino acids: CASSPQGAYGYTF. CDR3 nucleotide sequence: TGTGCCAGCAGCCCACAGGGGGCCTATGGCTACACCTTC.

This sequence joins TRBV19 and TRBJ1-5, with D perhaps matching TRBD1 (5 bases). CDR3 length equals 16 residues. CDR1 is LNHDA, CDR2 SQIVND, per germline (reference sequence). Trimming left V 3 bases short and J 0 bases short, with 12 bases between. In DNA form, the CDR3 reads TGTGCCAGTAGTATCGGGGGACCAAATAGCAATCAGCCCCAGCATTTT. This codes for CASSIGGPNSNQPQHF.

The J gene is TRBJ2-5, the V gene TRBV9, with 12 bases aligning to TRBD2. The trim removed 4 bases at V and 2 bases at J, leaving 6 bases unmatched. Germline CDR1 reads SGDLS; CDR2 reads YYNGEE. The CDR3 consists of 16 residues. In DNA, the CDR3 is TGTGCCAGCAGCCCTAGCGGGAGGGCCATACAAGAGACCCAGTACTTC. Its translation is CASSPSGRAIQETQYF.

The chain couples TRBV4-2 to TRBJ2-7; the D gene is possibly TRBD1 (6 bases). This CDR3 comprises 16 residues. Deletions cut 0 bases from V and 4 bases from J, with 16 bases between. Germline V gene data show CDR1 as LGHNA and CDR2 as YNFKEQ. The CDR3, as DNA: TGTGCCAGCAGCCAAGAGGACGCGACAGGTGTATACGAGCAGTACTTC. It encodes CASSQEDATGVYEQYF.

The genes are TRBV6-5 and TRBJ1-1; D may be TRBD1 (5 bases). The CDR3 length is 15 residues. The germline gives CDR1 MNHEY, CDR2 SVGAGI. Trimming took 0 bases from V and 1 from J, leaving 9 bases between them. The CDR3 nucleotides are TGTGCCAGCAGTTACTCGCCAACAGGGAACACTGAAGCTTTCTTT. Translation gives CASSYSPTGNTEAFF.

The V call is TRBV19, the J call TRBJ2-1; possible D gene TRBD1, 6 bases. V was clipped by 8 bases and J by 13 bases, with 12 bases between them. The CDR3 runs to 10 residues. CDR1 and CDR2 from the germline V gene are LNHDA and SQIVND (reference sequence). The CDR3 reads CASGWDKQFF. The CDR3 DNA reads as TGTGCCAGTGGCTGGGACAAACAGTTCTTC.

The chain uses TRBV5-1 and TRBJ2-6; D not certain. V was pared by 2 bases and J by 2 bases, with 14 bases between. This CDR3 contains 17 residues. Germline values: CDR1 SGHRS, CDR2 YFSETQ. CDR3 sequence: CASSLYSPQAGANVLTF. The CDR3 bases are TGCGCCAGCAGCTTATACAGCCCCCAGGCTGGGGCCAACGTCCTGACTTTC.

CDR3 coding DNA: TGCAGTGCTGGGACATTCTACGAGCAGTACTTC. It codes for CSAGTFYEQYF. The genes are TRBV20-1 and TRBJ2-7; a possible D gene is TRBD1 (6 bases). CDR1 and CDR2 (germline): DFQATT, SNEGSKA (reference sequence). The CDR3 runs 11 residues. V dropped 5 bases and J dropped 3 bases, with 8 bases sitting between them.

J is TRBJ2-1 and V is TRBV2; the D gene is possibly TRBD1 (6 bases). The V gene lost 10 bases and the J gene lost 0 bases, with 19 bases spanning the gap. The CDR3 is 16 amino acids. Germline assignment: CDR1 SNHLY and CDR2 FYNNEI. CDR3 DNA sequence: TGTGCCACTGGGGGCGGCGGGCTGAGCTCCTACAATGAGCAGTTCTTC. Protein: CATGGGGLSSYNEQFF. The variable domain in full, completed from reference TRBV2 and TRBJ2-1, reads EPEVTQTPSHQVTQMGQEVILRCVPISNHLYFYWYRQILGQKVEFLVSFYNNEISEKSEIFDDQFSVERPDGSNFTLKIRSTKLEDSAMYFCATGGGGLSSYNEQFFGPGTRLTVL.

V is TRBV6-6 and J is TRBJ2-7; TRBD2 aligns across 10 bases. The CDR3 is 14 amino acids. Trimming took 9 bases from V and 0 from J; bases not matched to a gene: 5. Germline V gene lookup returns CDR1 MNHNY and CDR2 SVGAGI (reference sequence). The CDR3 DNA reads as TGTGCCAGTCTTTCTAGCGGGAGCTCCTACGAGCAGTACTTC. Translating gives CASLSSGSSYEQYF.

This rearrangement joins TRBV15 to TRBJ2-2; D remains unclear. The V and J ends lost 0 bases and 6 bases respectively, with 5 bases between them. This CDR3 is 13 amino acids long. CDR1 and CDR2 from the germline V gene are LNHNV and YYDKDF (reference sequence). DNA of the CDR3: TGTGCCACCAGCAGAGATCCGGCCGGGGAGCTGTTTTTT. It specifies CATSRDPAGELFF.